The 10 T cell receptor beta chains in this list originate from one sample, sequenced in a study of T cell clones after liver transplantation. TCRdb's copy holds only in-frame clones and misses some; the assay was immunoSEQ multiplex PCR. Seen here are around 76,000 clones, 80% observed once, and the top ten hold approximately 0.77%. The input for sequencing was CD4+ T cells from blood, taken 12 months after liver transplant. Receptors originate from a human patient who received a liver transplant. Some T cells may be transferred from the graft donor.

The CDR3 spells CATSGSPSYEQYF. CDR3 sequence (DNA): TGTGCCACTAGCGGGAGCCCGTCCTACGAGCAGTACTTC. V is TRBV6-1 and J is TRBJ2-7, with 10 bases that match TRBD2. The V gene's germline CDR1 is MNHNS and CDR2 SASEGT. This CDR3 contains 13 residues. J lost 1 base, V lost 10 bases, and 4 bases had no gene match.

CDR3 amino acids: CASSRGRAHEQYF. The CDR3 coding sequence is TGTGCCAGCAGTCGCGGGAGGGCCCACGAGCAGTACTTC. This chain connects TRBV11-3 to TRBJ2-7; 9 bases fit TRBD2. The V gene end was trimmed by 6 bases and the J gene end by 5 bases; junction bases not matched to a gene: 5. This CDR3 comprises 13 residues. Germline CDR1 SGHNT, CDR2 YENEEA.

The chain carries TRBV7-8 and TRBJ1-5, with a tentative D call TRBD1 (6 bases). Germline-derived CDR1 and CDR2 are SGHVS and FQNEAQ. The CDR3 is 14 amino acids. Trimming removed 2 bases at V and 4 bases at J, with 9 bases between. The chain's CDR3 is CASSLSRGNQPQHF. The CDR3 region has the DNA TGTGCCAGCAGCTTAAGTAGGGGGAATCAGCCCCAGCATTTT.

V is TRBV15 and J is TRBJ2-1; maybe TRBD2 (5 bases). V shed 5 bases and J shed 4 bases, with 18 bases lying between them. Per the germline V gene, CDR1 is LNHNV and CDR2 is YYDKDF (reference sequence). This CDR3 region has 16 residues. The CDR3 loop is CATSGRLQSGYNEQFF. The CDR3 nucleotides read TGTGCCACCAGCGGTCGGCTACAGTCGGGATACAATGAGCAGTTCTTC. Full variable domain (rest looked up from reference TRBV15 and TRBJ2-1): DAMVIQNPRYQVTQFGKPVTLSCSQTLNHNVMYWYQQKSSQAPKLLFHYYDKDFNNEADTPDNFQSRRPNTSFCFLDIRSPGLGDTAMYLCATSGRLQSGYNEQFFGPGTRLTVL.

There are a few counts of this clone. As DNA, the CDR3 is TGTGCCAGCAGTCCATGGGGGACAGGGGGCACCGGGGAGCTGTTTTTT. It is translated as CASSPWGTGGTGELFF. The rearrangement joins TRBV28 to TRBJ2-2; 11 positions match TRBD1. The trim removed 5 bases at V and 4 bases at J, leaving 6 bases unmatched. The germline gives CDR1 MDHEN, CDR2 SYDVKM. The CDR3 has 16 amino acids.

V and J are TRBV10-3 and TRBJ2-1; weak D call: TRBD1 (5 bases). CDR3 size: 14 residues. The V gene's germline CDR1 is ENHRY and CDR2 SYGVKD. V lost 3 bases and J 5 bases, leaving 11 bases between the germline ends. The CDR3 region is CAISDRVSNNEQFF. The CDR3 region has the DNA TGTGCCATCAGTGACAGGGTGTCCAACAATGAGCAGTTCTTC.

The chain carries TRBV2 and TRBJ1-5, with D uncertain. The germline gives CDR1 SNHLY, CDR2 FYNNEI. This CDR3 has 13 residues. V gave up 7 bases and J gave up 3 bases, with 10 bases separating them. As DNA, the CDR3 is TGTGCCAGCAAGCGCGATCACAATCAGCCCCAGCATTTT. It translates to CASKRDHNQPQHF. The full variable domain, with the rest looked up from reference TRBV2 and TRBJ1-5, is EPEVTQTPSHQVTQMGQEVILRCVPISNHLYFYWYRQILGQKVEFLVSFYNNEISEKSEIFDDQFSVERPDGSNFTLKIRSTKLEDSAMYFCASKRDHNQPQHFGDGTRLSIL.

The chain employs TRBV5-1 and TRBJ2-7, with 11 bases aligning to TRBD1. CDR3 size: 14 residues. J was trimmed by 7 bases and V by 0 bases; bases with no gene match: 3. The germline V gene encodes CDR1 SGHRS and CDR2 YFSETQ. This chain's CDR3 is CASSLGTGGNEQYF. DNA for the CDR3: TGCGCCAGCAGCTTGGGGACAGGGGGCAATGAGCAGTACTTC.

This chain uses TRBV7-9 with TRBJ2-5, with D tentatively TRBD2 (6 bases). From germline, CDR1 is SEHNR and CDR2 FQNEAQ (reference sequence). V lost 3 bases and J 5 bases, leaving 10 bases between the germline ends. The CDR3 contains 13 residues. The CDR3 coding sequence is TGTGCCAGCAGCTTGGGGGGTTTGGAGACCCAGTACTTC. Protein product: CASSLGGLETQYF.

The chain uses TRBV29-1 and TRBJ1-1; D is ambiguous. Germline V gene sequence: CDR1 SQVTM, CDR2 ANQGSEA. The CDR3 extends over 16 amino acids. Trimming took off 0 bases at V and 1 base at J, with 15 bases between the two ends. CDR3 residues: CSVEDVSGAGNTEAFF. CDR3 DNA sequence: TGCAGCGTTGAAGATGTATCGGGAGCAGGGAACACTGAAGCTTTCTTT.